Listed below are T cell receptor beta chains from one sample, sequenced in a study of cytomegalovirus exposure and HLA in healthy donors. Sequencing was performed with immunoSEQ multiplex PCR; in TCRdb, only in-frame clones are kept and a portion is missing. The sample shows 330,000 or so clones, 86% of them seen only once. Source material: PBMCs. These receptors originate from a woman younger than 30 in good health and CMV-seronegative. Each CDR3 is given with its conserved first and last residue. D genes are given only for firm matches. Not all rows give a size; the values are once, few, many and, for expanded clones, a class.

v_gene	d_gene	abundance	j_gene	CDR3aa	CDR3nt
TRBV7-2	-	-	TRBJ2-7	CASSNRRGYEQYF	TGTGCCAGCAGCAATAGAAGGGGTTACGAGCAGTACTTC
TRBV7-9	-	-	TRBJ2-7	CASSLVGRDYEQYF	TGTGCCAGCAGCTTAGTAGGCAGGGACTACGAGCAGTACTTC
TRBV6-1	-	once	TRBJ1-3	CASSEAGAGGNTIYF	TGTGCCAGCAGTGAAGCGGGGGCAGGAGGAAACACCATATATTTT
TRBV29-1	-	-	TRBJ2-5	CSVAPSQETQYF	TGCAGCGTTGCGCCCAGTCAAGAGACCCAGTACTTC
TRBV7-9	-	-	TRBJ2-3	CASSFSGSEDTQYF	TGTGCCAGCAGCTTTTCCGGGAGTGAAGATACGCAGTATTTT
TRBV11-3	TRBD1	once	TRBJ2-5	CASSAGQGAQETQYF	TGTGCCAGCTCGGCCGGACAGGGGGCCCAAGAGACCCAGTACTTC
TRBV6-5	TRBD1	-	TRBJ2-1	CASSTGGNEQFF	TGTGCCAGCAGTACAGGGGGCAATGAGCAGTTCTTC
TRBV7-8	-	-	TRBJ1-5	CASSRDRLNQPQHF	TGTGCCAGCAGCCGCGACAGACTTAATCAGCCCCAGCATTTT
TRBV6-1	TRBD2	few	TRBJ2-5	CASNAGGGPETQYF	TGTGCCAGCAATGCGGGGGGAGGGCCAGAGACCCAGTACTTC
TRBV27	-	-	TRBJ2-5	CASRFWGGEETQYF	TGTGCCAGCAGATTTTGGGGGGGCGAAGAGACCCAGTACTTC
TRBV19	TRBD2	-	TRBJ2-1	CASTWVAGYNEQFF	TGTGCCAGTACCTGGGTAGCGGGGTACAATGAGCAGTTCTTC
TRBV10-3	-	-	TRBJ2-7	CAIRDTSGSGDEQYF	TGTGCCATCAGGGACACTAGTGGCTCGGGGGACGAGCAGTACTTC
TRBV7-6	-	-	TRBJ2-5	CASSSGQIQETQYF	TGTGCCAGCAGCTCCGGACAGATCCAAGAGACCCAGTACTTC
TRBV15	TRBD2	-	TRBJ2-1	CATSRTSGRAGEQFF	TGTGCCACCAGCCGAACTAGCGGGAGGGCTGGGGAGCAGTTCTTC
TRBV2	TRBD1	-	TRBJ2-7	CAGRPGQGAFPSYEQYF	TGTGCCGGACGACCGGGACAGGGGGCCTTCCCGTCCTACGAGCAGTACTTC
TRBV29-1	TRBD1	-	TRBJ1-2	CSVWTGALVYGYTF	TGCAGCGTCTGGACAGGGGCCCTAGTCTATGGCTACACCTTC
TRBV7-2	TRBD1	-	TRBJ2-3	CASSRDSSTDTQYF	TGTGCCAGCAGCCGGGACAGTTCCACAGATACGCAGTATTTT
TRBV7-3	-	-	TRBJ1-1	CASSLGEGTEAFF	TGTGCCAGCAGCTTGGGAGAAGGCACTGAAGCTTTCTTT
TRBV5-1	TRBD2	-	TRBJ2-5	CASTPPSGVQETQYF	TGCGCCAGCACGCCGCCTAGCGGGGTACAAGAGACCCAGTACTTC
TRBV5-1	TRBD2	-	TRBJ2-1	CASTLGLPYNEQFF	TGCGCCAGCACATTGGGACTACCCTACAATGAGCAGTTCTTC
TRBV5-6	-	-	TRBJ1-1	CASSLTGRNTEAFF	TGTGCCAGCAGCTTGACAGGTCGAAACACTGAAGCTTTCTTT
TRBV13	TRBD2	-	TRBJ2-7	CASSATSGRADYEQYF	TGTGCCAGCAGCGCGACTAGCGGGAGAGCTGACTACGAGCAGTACTTC
TRBV29-1	TRBD2	-	TRBJ2-3	CSVRGLVVDTQYF	TGCAGCGTTCGTGGACTAGTAGTAGATACGCAGTATTTT
TRBV4-3	-	-	TRBJ2-7	CASSQETQGITYEQYF	TGCGCCAGCAGCCAAGAGACACAGGGCATCACCTACGAGCAGTACTTC
TRBV7-6	TRBD2	-	TRBJ2-4	CASSHAGGENIQYF	TGTGCCAGCAGCCACGCGGGGGGCGAAAACATTCAGTACTTC
TRBV6-5	TRBD1	-	TRBJ2-7	CASSYLGTGGYEQYF	TGTGCCAGCAGTTATCTAGGGACAGGGGGCTACGAGCAGTACTTC
TRBV6-5	TRBD1	-	TRBJ2-5	CASSPGDRSQETQYF	TGTGCCAGCAGTCCCGGGGACAGGAGCCAAGAGACCCAGTACTTC
TRBV7-9	TRBD1	-	TRBJ1-4	CASSTRQGEKLFF	TGTGCCAGCAGCACCCGACAGGGAGAAAAACTGTTTTTT
TRBV6-4	TRBD1	-	TRBJ1-3	CASSRQGCSGNTIYF	TGTGCCAGCAGTAGACAGGGCTGCTCTGGAAACACCATATATTTT
TRBV5-4	-	-	TRBJ1-1	CASSLTVMNTEAFF	TGTGCCAGCAGCTTGACAGTCATGAACACTGAAGCTTTCTTT
TRBV28	TRBD1	-	TRBJ2-3	CASSGTGVGTDTQYF	TGTGCCAGCAGCGGGACAGGGGTCGGCACAGATACGCAGTATTTT
TRBV7-2	TRBD2	once	TRBJ2-7	CASSPVAGNSYEQYF	TGTGCCAGCAGCCCAGTAGCGGGAAACTCCTACGAGCAGTACTTC
TRBV7-2	TRBD2	-	TRBJ2-3	CASSLLAGEAGTQYF	TGTGCCAGCAGCTTATTAGCGGGAGAGGCAGGTACGCAGTATTTT
TRBV4-1	TRBD2	-	TRBJ2-7	CASSQGGLAGGLNSYEQYF	TGCGCCAGCAGCCAAGGGGGACTAGCGGGAGGGTTGAACTCCTACGAGCAGTACTTC
TRBV11-3	-	-	TRBJ2-7	CASSLGSSSYEQYF	TGTGCCAGCAGCTTGGGCAGCAGCTCCTACGAGCAGTACTTC
TRBV27	TRBD2	-	TRBJ2-5	CASSPQRRGLAGRYQETQYF	TGTGCCAGTTCCCCACAACGGCGGGGGCTAGCGGGCCGGTACCAAGAGACCCAGTACTTC
TRBV29-1	-	-	TRBJ2-1	CSVRSPKYNEQFF	TGCAGCGTTAGGAGCCCGAAATACAATGAGCAGTTCTTC
TRBV5-1	-	-	TRBJ1-5	CASSLFGETNQPQHF	TGCGCCAGCAGCTTGTTCGGGGAAACTAATCAGCCCCAGCATTTT
TRBV7-2	-	once	TRBJ1-2	CASSLGGLGGFSTF	TGTGCCAGCAGCTTAGGAGGCCTTGGGGGCTTCAGCACCTTC
TRBV9	-	-	TRBJ1-3	CASSGGGFGNTIYF	TGTGCCAGCAGCGGAGGGGGATTTGGAAACACCATATATTTT
TRBV18	TRBD1	once	TRBJ2-1	CASSRDRGTSPLHEQFF	TGTGCCAGCTCACGGGACAGGGGGACTAGCCCCCTGCATGAGCAGTTCTTC
TRBV28	TRBD1	-	TRBJ2-7	CASSFSGQGSYEQYF	TGTGCCAGCAGTTTTAGTGGACAGGGGTCCTACGAGCAGTACTTC
TRBV7-9	TRBD1	-	TRBJ1-2	CASSLNLGQSYTF	TGTGCCAGCAGCTTAAATTTGGGACAGAGCTACACCTTC
TRBV5-8	TRBD2	-	TRBJ2-3	CASSRPGSGTDTQYF	TGTGCCAGCAGCCGCCCCGGTAGCGGGACAGATACGCAGTATTTT
TRBV6-6	-	-	TRBJ2-1	CASSPAESYNEQFF	TGTGCCAGCAGTCCAGCGGAATCCTACAATGAGCAGTTCTTC
TRBV6-1	-	-	TRBJ1-3	CASSARDEGYSGNTIYF	TGTGCCAGCAGTGCCAGAGATGAGGGATACTCTGGAAACACCATATATTTT
TRBV5-1	TRBD1	-	TRBJ2-4	CASSYRTGSPGLAKNIQYF	TGCGCCAGCAGCTACAGGACAGGGTCGCCAGGTCTAGCCAAAAACATTCAGTACTTC
TRBV28	-	-	TRBJ2-7	CASTVKTVGSREQYF	TGTGCCAGCACCGTAAAAACGGTAGGGAGTCGCGAGCAGTACTTC
TRBV29-1	-	-	TRBJ1-2	CSVEKGATGYTF	TGCAGCGTTGAGAAAGGGGCCACTGGCTACACCTTC
TRBV7-2	-	few	TRBJ1-2	CASSLTSYGYTF	TGTGCCAGCAGCTTAACGAGTTATGGCTACACCTTC
TRBV5-1	TRBD2	-	TRBJ2-5	CASSAGGDRKETQYF	TGCGCCAGCAGCGCGGGGGGGGACCGAAAAGAGACCCAGTACTTC